Listed below are T cell receptor beta chains from one sample, sequenced in a study of immune cell composition in non-small cell lung cancer. TCRdb's copy holds only in-frame clones and misses some; the assay was immunoSEQ multiplex PCR. The table includes about 11,000 clones, 50% to 75% detected once. Sequencing was performed on lung tumor tissue. Receptors originate from a human donor with non-small cell lung cancer. Each CDR3 is given with its conserved first and last residue.

J	V	CDR3
TRBJ2-2	TRBV19	CASRGLVNTGELFF
TRBJ2-5	TRBV5-1	CASSGTGTSVPETQYF
TRBJ2-2	TRBV5-6	CASSLPLALAGELFF
TRBJ1-1	TRBV6-1	CASSEAGRYTEAFF
TRBJ2-6	TRBV19	CASTLSGANVLTF
TRBJ2-5	TRBV21-1	CASIGGGASETQYF
TRBJ2-1	TRBV11-1	CASSDLAGSAYNEQFF
TRBJ1-2	TRBV11-2	CASSPRTGGIGNYGYTF
TRBJ2-1	TRBV5-1	CASSLTAGGGNEQFF
TRBJ1-2	TRBV4-2	CASSLETGGARYGYTF
TRBJ2-2	TRBV9	CASSLGLAGVPANGELFF
TRBJ2-7	TRBV14	CASSQPGEFPYEQYF
TRBJ2-5	TRBV5-1	CASSLAEETQYF